Shown below are 16 T cell receptor beta chains from a single sample sequenced in a study of cytomegalovirus exposure and HLA in healthy donors. Repertoires were generated with immunoSEQ multiplex PCR, while TCRdb's copy carries only in-frame clones and drops some. The sample holds 200,000 to 250,000 clones, roughly 83% seen once. Sequencing was done on a sample of PBMCs. The source is a young woman in good health and CMV-seronegative.

This chain joins TRBV9 and TRBJ2-1, with TRBD2 identical over 14 bases. The CDR3 covers 17 residues. Germline V gene data show CDR1 as SGDLS and CDR2 as YYNGEE. J was trimmed by 8 bases and V by 0 bases; bases with no gene match: 7. The CDR3, as DNA: TGTGCCAGCAGCGTAGGGGGACTAGCGGGAGCGAGGGATGAGCAGTTCTTC. Translating it yields CASSVGGLAGARDEQFF.

V usage is TRBV19 and J usage is TRBJ2-3; D may be TRBD2 (5 bases). Deletions cut 1 base from V and 6 bases from J, with 14 bases between. This CDR3 spans 15 amino acids. Germline-derived CDR1 and CDR2 are LNHDA and SQIVND (reference sequence). In DNA form, the CDR3 reads TGTGCCAGTAGTATAGGGGGTAGCGCTTGGGATACGCAGTATTTT. Translated, it gives CASSIGGSAWDTQYF.

This chain's CDR3 is CASNRVLGGNEQYF. For the CDR3, the DNA is TGTGCCAGCAACCGGGTTCTGGGGGGCAACGAGCAGTACTTC. V is TRBV2 and J is TRBJ2-7, with D perhaps TRBD1 or TRBD2 (6 bases each). V lost 7 bases and J 5 bases, leaving 18 bases between the germline ends. CDR1 is SNHLY, CDR2 FYNNEI, per germline. The CDR3 runs 14 residues.

This clone has a handful of counts. The chain has TRBV13 and TRBJ2-7; D is possibly TRBD1 (5 bases). V was clipped by 4 bases and J by 6 bases, with 19 bases between them. CDR3 length equals 15 residues. The germline gives CDR1 PRHDT, CDR2 FYEKMQ (reference sequence). In DNA form, the CDR3 reads TGTGCCAGCAGCTCGACAGATACCCCCTTAGGCGAGCAGTACTTC. This codes for CASSSTDTPLGEQYF.

A note on this clone: Other DNA variants within this sample encode the same CDR3. The chain is built from TRBV10-3 and TRBJ2-7; no reliable D call. The CDR3 consists of 13 residues. V was cut by 2 bases and J by 0 bases, with 5 bases left in between. Germline-derived CDR1 and CDR2 are ENHRY and SYGVKD. The DNA of the CDR3 is TGTGCCATCAGTGAGGGCGGCTCCTACGAGCAGTACTTC. It translates to CAISEGGSYEQYF.

This clone was seen more than once but under ten times. The genes are TRBV6-5 and TRBJ1-2; D unclear. The CDR3 sequence is 12 residues long. The ends were cut back, 4 bases at V and 2 bases at J, with 5 bases in the middle. Germline-derived CDR1 and CDR2 are MNHEY and SVGAGI. This CDR3 is CASSSLNYGYTF. CDR3 nucleotides: TGTGCCAGCAGTTCGTTAAACTATGGCTACACCTTC.

This chain's CDR3 is CASSHRDRVRAFF. CDR3 nucleotides: TGCGCCAGCAGCCACCGGGACAGGGTTCGCGCTTTCTTT. The J gene is TRBJ1-1, the V gene TRBV5-1; TRBD1 agrees at 9 bases. J lost 11 bases, V lost 4 bases, and 9 bases had no gene match. The CDR3 sequence is 13 residues long. Germline V gene lookup returns CDR1 SGHRS and CDR2 YFSETQ. The full variable domain, in which reference TRBV5-1 and TRBJ1-1 provide the parts outside the CDR3, is KAGVTQTPRYLIKTRGQQVTLSCSPISGHRSVSWYQQTPGQGLQFLFEYFSETQRNKGNFPGRFSGRQFSNSRSEMNVSTLELGDSALYLCASSHRDRVRAFFGQGTRLTVV.

This clone was observed a few times. The chain employs TRBV7-8 and TRBJ2-2, with D maybe TRBD1 (6 bases). Germline CDR1 reads SGHVS; CDR2 reads FQNEAQ. With 2 bases removed from V and 3 bases from J, the gap between germline ends came to 13 bases. This CDR3 comprises 16 residues. CDR3 region: CASSLSETGYTGELFF. DNA for the CDR3: TGTGCCAGCAGCTTATCGGAGACAGGATACACCGGGGAGCTGTTTTTT. The full variable domain, its missing parts supplied by reference TRBV7-8 and TRBJ2-2, is GAGVSQSPRYKVAKRGQDVALRCDPISGHVSLFWYQQALGQGPEFLTYFQNEAQLDKSGLPSDRFFAERPEGSVSTLKIQRTQQEDSAVYLCASSLSETGYTGELFFGEGSRLTVL.

This sequence joins TRBV2 and TRBJ2-5; 7 bases agree with TRBD1. The V segment lost 5 bases and the J segment 4 bases; nucleotides outside the gene matches: 4. The CDR3 loop spans 13 amino acids. From germline, CDR1 is SNHLY and CDR2 FYNNEI. The chain's CDR3 is CASSTGTAETQYF. In nucleotides, the CDR3 is TGTGCCAGCAGTACGGGGACAGCAGAGACCCAGTACTTC. Variable domain in full (rest from reference TRBV2 and TRBJ2-5): EPEVTQTPSHQVTQMGQEVILRCVPISNHLYFYWYRQILGQKVEFLVSFYNNEISEKSEIFDDQFSVERPDGSNFTLKIRSTKLEDSAMYFCASSTGTAETQYFGPGTRLLVL.

The V gene is TRBV30, the J gene TRBJ2-2; 12 bases line up with TRBD1. J gave up 8 bases and V 2 bases, and 6 bases lay outside the gene matches. CDR1 is GTSNPN and CDR2 is SVGIG in the germline V gene (reference sequence). The CDR3 sequence is 15 residues long. CDR3 bases: TGTGCCTGGAGTACGGGACAGGGGGCGGTAGGGGAGCTGTTTTTT. Its translation is CAWSTGQGAVGELFF.

This sequence joins TRBV9 and TRBJ1-2; weak D call: TRBD1 (5 bases). Per the germline V gene, CDR1 is SGDLS and CDR2 is YYNGEE. The CDR3 has 13 residues. V was shortened by 3 bases and J by 7 bases, with 13 bases between the two germline ends. CDR3 nucleotide sequence: TGTGCCAGCAGCGCTGGGGACGGCTCTGGCTACACCTTC. This codes for CASSAGDGSGYTF.

The rearrangement links TRBV7-9 to TRBJ2-7, with 7 bases that match TRBD1. CDR3 length equals 14 residues. J gave up 2 bases and V 7 bases, and 8 bases lay outside the gene matches. From germline, CDR1 is SEHNR and CDR2 FQNEAQ (reference sequence). The CDR3 here is CASTSPRGPYEQYF. CDR3 DNA: TGTGCCAGCACCTCCCCGAGGGGGCCCTACGAGCAGTACTTC.

The chain is built from TRBV7-9 and TRBJ1-1; D is undetermined. Germline CDR1 SEHNR, CDR2 FQNEAQ (reference sequence). V shed 2 bases and J shed 3 bases, with 13 bases lying between them. The CDR3 totals 15 residues. The CDR3 bases are TGTGCCAGCAGCTTATACGGTACCGGACACACTGAAGCTTTCTTT. Amino acid sequence: CASSLYGTGHTEAFF.

The rearrangement joins TRBV4-1 to TRBJ1-2; unclear D gene. CDR1 and CDR2 (germline): MGHRA, YSYEKL. The CDR3 covers 15 residues. Trimming cost V 0 bases and J 2 bases, with 10 bases left between them. CDR3 in amino acids: CASSQDGPGNYGYTF. The DNA for the CDR3 is TGCGCCAGCAGCCAAGATGGGCCGGGGAACTATGGCTACACCTTC.

This chain connects TRBV19 to TRBJ2-1, with 10 bases matching TRBD2. This CDR3 region has 17 residues. Unmatched junction bases numbered 11, after V lost 5 bases and J lost 4 bases. The germline V gene encodes CDR1 LNHDA and CDR2 SQIVND (reference sequence). CDR3 nucleotide sequence: TGTGCCAGTAGTCTCAGCCGGACTAGCGGATTATACAATGAGCAGTTCTTC. Residues: CASSLSRTSGLYNEQFF.

The chain combines TRBV2 with TRBJ1-1; the D is unclear. The CDR3 is 14 residues long. V dropped 2 bases and J dropped 1 base, with 8 bases sitting between them. The germline CDR1 and CDR2 sequences are SNHLY and FYNNEI. CDR3 coding DNA: TGTGCCAGCAGTGAAATCGCAGGGAACACTGAAGCTTTCTTT. Translation: CASSEIAGNTEAFF.